This T cell receptor (beta chain) was obtained from a study of blood T cell repertoires in COVID-19. On the study more broadly: T cells, B-cell-depleted T cells, or PBMCs supplied cDNA or gDNA.

The data were produced by immunoSEQ multiplex PCR, yet TCRdb's version contains in-frame clones alone and is incomplete. The sample consists of 150,000 to 180,000 clones, roughly 84% of them appearing once. V shed 1 base and J shed 8 bases, with 12 bases lying between them. This CDR3 contains 14 residues. The V gene's germline CDR1 is SGHRS and CDR2 YFSETQ. Material: peripheral blood. The chain joins TRBV5-1 to TRBJ1-4; D is unclear. This TCR derives from a woman in her sixties or seventies with COVID-19, enrolled during active disease. The DNA for the CDR3 is TGCGCCAGCAGCTTGAGTGGTGGAGACGAAAAACTGTTTTTT. Its translation: CASSLSGGDEKLFF.